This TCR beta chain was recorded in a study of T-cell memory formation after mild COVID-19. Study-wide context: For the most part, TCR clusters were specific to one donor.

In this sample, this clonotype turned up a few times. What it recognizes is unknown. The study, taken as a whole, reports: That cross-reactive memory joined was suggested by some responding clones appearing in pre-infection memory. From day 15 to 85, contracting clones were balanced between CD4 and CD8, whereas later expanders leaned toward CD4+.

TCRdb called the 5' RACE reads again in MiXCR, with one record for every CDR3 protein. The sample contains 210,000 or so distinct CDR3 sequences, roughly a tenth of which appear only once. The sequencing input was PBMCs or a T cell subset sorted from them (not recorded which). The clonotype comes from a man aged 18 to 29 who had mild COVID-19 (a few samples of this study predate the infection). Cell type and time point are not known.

CDR3: CASSQDVIRGAGNQPQHF. DNA for the CDR3: TGTGCCAGCAGCCAAGATGTAATACGGGGGGCAGGCAATCAGCCCCAGCATTTT. This chain connects TRBV4-2 to TRBJ1-5; tentatively, D is TRBD1 (6 bases). The CDR3 length is 18 residues. Germline V lookup: CDR1 LGHNA, CDR2 YNFKEQ. V lost 0 bases and J lost 2, with 17 bases in between.